What follows are 24 T cell receptor beta chains derived from one specimen sequenced in a study of blood T cell repertoires in COVID-19. Some clones are missing from TCRdb's copy, which holds only in-frame ones; the method was immunoSEQ multiplex PCR. This sample has fewer than 60,000 clones, with roughly four fifths found just once. Sequences were obtained from peripheral blood. Receptor source: a man between 60 and 75 years old with COVID-19, enrolled during active disease.

The rearrangement links TRBV18 to TRBJ1-1; possible D gene TRBD1, 5 bases. Germline V CDR1 and CDR2: KGHSH, LQKENI. The CDR3 has 12 amino acids. V gave up 3 bases and J gave up 11 bases, with 13 bases separating them. DNA of the CDR3: TGTGCCAGCTCACCCTACGGGGGTAGGGCTTTCTTT. Protein sequence: CASSPYGGRAFF.

V gene TRBV5-6 combines with J gene TRBJ2-7; tentative D call: TRBD2 (6 bases). Trimming removed 2 bases at V and 1 base at J, with 7 bases between. This CDR3 spans 13 amino acids. Looked up from germline, CDR1 is SGHDT and CDR2 is YYEEEE. CDR3 protein: CASSFGGSYEQYF. The CDR3 DNA follows: TGTGCCAGCAGCTTCGGAGGGTCCTACGAGCAGTACTTC.

In its sample, this clone was seen once. The chain uses TRBV9 and TRBJ2-3; tentatively, D is TRBD1 (5 bases). The CDR3 consists of 14 residues. V was trimmed by 2 bases and J by 4 bases, leaving 11 bases between them. Germline CDR1 and CDR2: SGDLS and YYNGEE. CDR3 nucleotides: TGTGCCAGCAGCGTTGCCAGGGCGGCAGATACGCAGTATTTT. Protein product: CASSVARAADTQYF.

The rearrangement links TRBV5-1 to TRBJ2-7; maybe TRBD1 (6 bases). Looked up from germline, CDR1 is SGHRS and CDR2 is YFSETQ. The V end was cut by 6 bases, the J end by 2 bases, with 15 bases between. The CDR3 has 14 amino acids. The CDR3 DNA reads TGCGCCAGCAACACGGGGACAACGACCTACGAGCAGTACTTC. Translated: CASNTGTTTYEQYF.

The V call is TRBV9, the J call TRBJ2-5; possibly TRBD2 for D (6 bases). CDR3 size: 17 residues. With 0 bases removed from V and 5 bases from J, the gap between germline ends came to 20 bases. The germline V gene has CDR1 SGDLS and CDR2 YYNGEE. The CDR3 is CASSVGVSRVGGETQYF. The CDR3 region has the DNA TGTGCCAGCAGCGTAGGCGTATCCAGGGTTGGGGGGGAGACCCAGTACTTC.

V is TRBV27 and J is TRBJ1-5; D is perhaps TRBD1 (6 bases). Germline values: CDR1 MNHEY, CDR2 SMNVEV (reference sequence). This CDR3 comprises 14 residues. The V and J ends lost 4 bases and 0 bases respectively, with 7 bases between them. Here the CDR3 reads CASSWDISNQPQHF. The CDR3 DNA reads as TGTGCCAGCAGTTGGGACATTAGCAATCAGCCCCAGCATTTT.

There are a few counts of this clone. The V and J genes are TRBV5-1 and TRBJ1-6; 8 bases match TRBD1. CDR3 length: 15 amino acids. In germline, CDR1 is SGHRS, CDR2 YFSETQ. Trimming cost V 6 bases and J 8 bases; bases outside gene matches: 10. The CDR3 protein is CASTLGQGGDSPLHF. As DNA, the CDR3 is TGCGCCAGCACCCTAGGACAGGGAGGGGATTCACCCCTCCACTTT.

The chain links TRBV28 to TRBJ2-1; 10 positions agree with TRBD1. This CDR3 contains 15 residues. The V and J ends lost 6 bases and 4 bases, in that order; junction bases with no gene match: 6. The germline gives CDR1 MDHEN, CDR2 SYDVKM. CDR3 protein: CASSTGTGAYNEQFF. The CDR3 nucleotides read TGTGCCAGCAGCACCGGGACAGGGGCTTACAATGAGCAGTTCTTC.

The CDR3: CASSPQGGTDTQYF. The CDR3 DNA is TGTGCCAGCTCACCCCAGGGGGGCACAGATACGCAGTATTTT. The rearrangement joins TRBV18 to TRBJ2-3; 7 bases map to TRBD1. The trim removed 3 bases at V and 1 base at J, leaving 1 base unmatched. The CDR3 covers 14 residues. Germline V CDR1 and CDR2: KGHSH, LQKENI.

J is TRBJ2-2 and V is TRBV3-1 (or the pseudogene TRBV3-2); tentatively, D is TRBD1 (6 bases). V lost 1 base and J lost 2, with 11 bases in between. Germline V gives CDR1 LGHDT, CDR2 YNNKEL (reference sequence). The CDR3 contains 16 residues. The CDR3 reads CASSQVLGHNTGELFF. For the CDR3, the DNA is TGTGCCAGCAGCCAAGTATTGGGACACAACACCGGGGAGCTGTTTTTT.

The genes are TRBV29-1 and TRBJ1-1; a possible D gene is TRBD1 (6 bases). Germline V CDR1 and CDR2: SQVTM, ANQGSEA. Trimming removed 6 bases from V and 4 bases from J, with 12 bases in between. This CDR3 comprises 12 residues. This chain's CDR3 is CSVQQGSTEAFF. DNA for the CDR3: TGCAGCGTCCAACAGGGATCCACTGAAGCTTTCTTT.

J is TRBJ2-5 and V is TRBV5-1; TRBD2 matches at 11 bases. The CDR3 covers 17 residues. V lost 4 bases and J lost 4; bases outside the gene matches: 12. Germline V lookup: CDR1 SGHRS, CDR2 YFSETQ. CDR3 loop: CASSGGSSGRSGETQYF. The CDR3 nucleotides read TGCGCCAGCAGCGGGGGGTCTAGCGGGAGGTCTGGAGAGACCCAGTACTTC. The full variable domain, completed using reference TRBV5-1 and TRBJ2-5, is KAGVTQTPRYLIKTRGQQVTLSCSPISGHRSVSWYQQTPGQGLQFLFEYFSETQRNKGNFPGRFSGRQFSNSRSEMNVSTLELGDSALYLCASSGGSSGRSGETQYFGPGTRLLVL.

The chain combines TRBV5-8 with TRBJ2-7, with TRBD1 matching over 7 bases. V trimming: 5 bases; J trimming: 3 bases; junction bases outside the gene matches: 5. The germline V gene encodes CDR1 SGHTS and CDR2 YDEGEE. CDR3 size: 13 residues. CDR3 sequence (DNA): TGTGCCAGCAGTTCCGGGACAGTCTACGAGCAGTACTTC. Its protein product is CASSSGTVYEQYF.

The chain recombines TRBV3-1 (or the pseudogene TRBV3-2) with TRBJ1-1; tentatively, D is TRBD1 (5 bases). Germline loops: CDR1 LGHDT, CDR2 YNNKEL (reference sequence). V dropped 7 bases and J dropped 0 bases, with 12 bases sitting between them. This CDR3 has 14 residues. The CDR3 here is CASNRGAMNTEAFF. For the CDR3, the DNA is TGTGCCAGCAATCGTGGGGCTATGAACACTGAAGCTTTCTTT.

This clone occurred once. The gene calls are TRBV5-4 and TRBJ2-1; 8 nucleotides agree with TRBD2. V was pared by 4 bases and J by 1 base, with 7 bases of the junction left unmatched. The CDR3 runs to 16 residues. Germline V gives CDR1 SGHNT, CDR2 YYREEE (reference sequence). The CDR3 here is CASSPPGLGSYNEQFF. The CDR3 DNA reads TGTGCCAGCAGCCCGCCGGGACTAGGGTCCTACAATGAGCAGTTCTTC.

The chain links TRBV6-2 or TRBV6-3 to TRBJ2-7; 9 bases match TRBD2. This CDR3 has 16 amino acids. J lost 2 bases, V lost 4 bases, and 9 bases had no gene match. Germline-derived CDR1 and CDR2 are MNHEY and SVGEGT. The CDR3 spells CASSFTTSGAAYEQYF. In nucleotides, the CDR3 is TGTGCCAGCAGTTTTACGACTAGCGGAGCTGCCTACGAGCAGTACTTC.

The rearrangement joins TRBV18 to TRBJ2-3; 10 bases agree with TRBD1. The V gene's germline CDR1 is KGHSH and CDR2 LQKENI. The length of the CDR3 is 15 residues. V lost 3 bases and J lost 5; bases outside the gene matches: 5. The CDR3 sequence is CASSPGQGSKDTQYF. The DNA for the CDR3 is TGTGCCAGCTCACCGGGACAGGGGTCTAAAGATACGCAGTATTTT.

V is TRBV24-1 and J is TRBJ2-1, with TRBD2 matching 7 bases. The CDR3 contains 15 residues. Germline CDR1 KGHDR, CDR2 SFDVKD. V was clipped by 4 bases and J by 8 bases; unmatched bases: 10. CDR3 DNA: TGTGCCACCAGTGAGGGGACTACGCTTATGGATGAGCAGTTCTTC. Its protein is CATSEGTTLMDEQFF.

The rearrangement uses TRBV11-2 and TRBJ2-1, with D hard to call. This CDR3 spans 12 amino acids. From germline, CDR1 is SGHAT and CDR2 FQNNGV. V was pared by 4 bases and J by 8 bases, with 9 bases between. CDR3 loop: CASSSQVYEQFF. CDR3 in DNA: TGTGCCAGCAGCTCCCAGGTCTATGAGCAGTTCTTC.

The rearrangement links TRBV2 to TRBJ1-3; TRBD1 might be the D (6 bases). The CDR3 has 13 residues. V was clipped by 3 bases and J by 8 bases, with 11 bases between them. Per germline, CDR1 SNHLY and CDR2 FYNNEI. The CDR3 region is CASSEGAADTIYF. In nucleotides, the CDR3 is TGTGCCAGCAGTGAGGGGGCGGCAGACACCATATATTTT.

The V call is TRBV24-1, the J call TRBJ1-2; a weak D match, TRBD1 (6 bases). The germline V gene has CDR1 KGHDR and CDR2 SFDVKD. This CDR3 region has 12 residues. Trimming stripped 5 bases from V and 6 bases from J, with 9 bases between. The DNA of the CDR3 is TGTGCCACCAGTGCCCAGGGGCATGGCTACACCTTC. The encoded protein is CATSAQGHGYTF.

The CDR3 DNA sequence: TGTGCCAGCAGCTTAGTTCCGACAGGGTACTCTGGAAACACCATATATTTT. Translating gives CASSLVPTGYSGNTIYF. The chain has TRBV7-9 and TRBJ1-3; 7 positions agree with TRBD1. The CDR3 is 17 residues long. Germline CDR1 is SEHNR and CDR2 is FQNEAQ (reference sequence). Germline trimming cut 1 base from V and 0 bases from J; bases unmatched to any gene: 6.

The chain employs TRBV27 and TRBJ1-5, with TRBD1 matching 7 bases. Trimming took 2 bases from V and 6 from J; bases not matched to a gene: 16. Germline loops: CDR1 MNHEY, CDR2 SMNVEV (reference sequence). The CDR3 covers 18 residues. The CDR3 loop is CASSLRGDRPWVFQPQHF. The CDR3 DNA sequence: TGTGCCAGCAGTTTAAGGGGGGACAGACCGTGGGTGTTTCAGCCCCAGCATTTT.

This sequence joins TRBV5-1 and TRBJ2-3, with 8 bases fitting TRBD2. J lost 5 bases, V lost 0 bases, and 8 bases had no gene match. Germline CDR1 SGHRS, CDR2 YFSETQ. The CDR3 runs to 16 residues. This CDR3 reads CASSLALAGIGDTQYF. The CDR3 DNA reads TGCGCCAGCAGCTTGGCTTTAGCGGGGATTGGAGATACGCAGTATTTT.